These 23 T cell receptor beta chains were sequenced from one sample in a study of T cell responses to AZD1222 COVID-19 vaccine. The method was immunoSEQ multiplex PCR; TCRdb's version includes in-frame clones alone and lacks a portion of them. The sample records over 120,000 clones, about nine tenths being singletons. Sequenced material: peripheral blood, taken 28 days after the second AZD1222 dose. The receptors shown here come from an adult who received the AZD1222 COVID-19 vaccine.

The CDR3 DNA reads as TGTGCCAGCAGCTCCCCACAGGGCCCTGGAAACACCATATATTTT. Amino acid sequence: CASSSPQGPGNTIYF. The chain uses TRBV28 and TRBJ1-3; tentative D call: TRBD1 (6 bases). Trimming pared 6 bases from V and 2 bases from J, leaving 14 bases between. Germline CDR1 reads MDHEN; CDR2 reads SYDVKM. This CDR3 has 15 residues.

The chain is built from TRBV6-5 and TRBJ2-7, with a tentative D call TRBD2 (5 bases). This CDR3 spans 12 amino acids. Germline V gives CDR1 MNHEY, CDR2 SVGAGI. The V gene lost 7 bases and the J gene lost 2 bases, with 9 bases spanning the gap. This CDR3 reads CASNGNPYEQYF. The CDR3 nucleotides are TGTGCCAGCAACGGGAACCCCTACGAGCAGTACTTC.

The chain combines TRBV19 with TRBJ2-7; maybe TRBD1 (5 bases). Trimming took 6 bases from V and 1 from J, leaving 10 bases between them. This CDR3 spans 13 amino acids. Per germline, CDR1 LNHDA and CDR2 SQIVND (reference sequence). The CDR3 DNA reads as TGTGCCAGTAGCGCCAGGACATCCTACGAGCAGTACTTC. Amino acids: CASSARTSYEQYF.

The rearrangement joins TRBV5-1 to TRBJ2-2; D unresolved. Germline lookup yields CDR1 SGHRS and CDR2 YFSETQ. This CDR3 has 15 residues. Trimming pared 4 bases from V and 4 bases from J, leaving 14 bases between. As DNA, the CDR3 is TGCGCCAGCAGCCCGGATGATATGAGCACCGGGGAGCTGTTTTTT. Translation: CASSPDDMSTGELFF.

This chain joins TRBV6-2 or TRBV6-3 and TRBJ2-1; 8 bases match TRBD2. The CDR3 length is 16 residues. J lost 0 bases, V lost 4 bases, and 5 bases had no gene match. Germline assignment: CDR1 MNHEY and CDR2 SVGEGT. CDR3 region: CASSSFTSGSYNEQFF. The CDR3 coding sequence is TGTGCCAGCAGTTCCTTTACTAGCGGCTCCTACAATGAGCAGTTCTTC.

The chain recombines TRBV6-1 with TRBJ1-5; D is uncertain. Trimming cost V 0 bases and J 2 bases, with 5 bases left between them. CDR1 and CDR2 (germline): MNHNS, SASEGT. This CDR3 has 14 amino acids. As DNA, the CDR3 is TGTGCCAGCAGTGAAGCGGGTGGCAATCAGCCCCAGCATTTT. It translates to CASSEAGGNQPQHF.

V is TRBV4-3 and J is TRBJ2-5; 11 bases map to TRBD2. Germline CDR1 and CDR2: LGHNA and YSLEER. There are 16 residues in the CDR3. Losses at the gene ends were 0 bases for V and 4 bases for J; bases not matched to a gene: 4. The DNA for the CDR3 is TGCGCCAGCAGCCAAGATGAACTAGCGGGAGCAGAGACCCAGTACTTC. Protein sequence: CASSQDELAGAETQYF.

This chain uses TRBV5-1 with TRBJ1-5; no clear D. The germline V and J ends were trimmed by 0 bases and 3 bases, with 10 bases remaining between them. Germline CDR1 is SGHRS and CDR2 is YFSETQ. The CDR3 length is 15 residues. The CDR3: CASSLAGGNNQPQHF. In DNA form, the CDR3 reads TGCGCCAGCAGCTTGGCCGGAGGGAACAATCAGCCCCAGCATTTT.

The gene calls are TRBV19 and TRBJ2-7; 7 bases align to TRBD1. The germline gives CDR1 LNHDA, CDR2 SQIVND (reference sequence). The CDR3 runs to 14 residues. After removal of 1 base from V and 5 bases from J, the junction contained 5 bases not matched to a gene. CDR3: CASSIGTGGHEQYF. DNA for the CDR3: TGTGCCAGTAGTATAGGGACAGGAGGCCACGAGCAGTACTTC. The full variable domain, its missing parts supplied by reference TRBV19 and TRBJ2-7, is DGGITQSPKYLFRKEGQNVTLSCEQNLNHDAMYWYRQDPGQGLRLIYYSQIVNDFQKGDIAEGYSVSREKKESFPLTVTSAQKNPTAFYLCASSIGTGGHEQYFGPGTRLTVT.

The chain links TRBV25-1 to TRBJ1-1; D gene unclear. Per the germline V gene, CDR1 is MGHDK and CDR2 is SYGVNS. CDR3 length: 13 amino acids. Deletions cut 0 bases from V and 1 base from J, with 3 bases between. The CDR3 sequence: CASSEYPNTEAFF. CDR3 DNA sequence: TGTGCCAGCAGTGAATATCCGAACACTGAAGCTTTCTTT.

This clone was found a few times. The J gene is TRBJ2-7, the V gene TRBV18; D gene uncertain. The V gene's germline CDR1 is KGHSH and CDR2 LQKENI. V was trimmed by 8 bases and J by 1 base, leaving 12 bases between them. CDR3 length: 13 residues. CDR3 amino acids: CASGYGLSYEQYF. The CDR3 nucleotides read TGTGCCAGCGGGTACGGGTTGTCCTACGAGCAGTACTTC.

The rearrangement uses TRBV18 and TRBJ1-5; D is unclear. Trimming shortened V by 3 bases and J by 7 bases, and 13 bases separated the two germline ends. This CDR3 has 14 residues. Germline values: CDR1 KGHSH, CDR2 LQKENI. The CDR3 DNA sequence: TGTGCCAGCTCACCCCCAGGTCGCGGGCAGCCCCAGCATTTT. Residues: CASSPPGRGQPQHF.

The J gene is TRBJ2-7, the V gene TRBV14; D is uncertain. The germline CDR1 and CDR2 sequences are SGHDN and FVKESK. The V gene lost 0 bases and the J gene lost 7 bases, with 7 bases spanning the gap. The CDR3 runs 12 residues. The CDR3 bases are TGTGCCAGCAGCCAAGATATGGGGGAGCAGTACTTC. Amino acid sequence: CASSQDMGEQYF.

This clone was recorded many times. The gene calls are TRBV7-9 and TRBJ2-7, with D possibly matching TRBD1 (7 bases). Germline V gene sequence: CDR1 SEHNR, CDR2 FQNEAQ (reference sequence). V lost 5 bases and J lost 7, with 12 bases in between. This CDR3 is built from 12 residues. CDR3 protein: CASSQGGLEQYF. CDR3 nucleotide sequence: TGTGCCAGCAGCCAGGGGGGTTTAGAGCAGTACTTC.

J is TRBJ2-1 and V is TRBV2, with TRBD2 identical over 10 bases. From germline, CDR1 is SNHLY and CDR2 FYNNEI. Trimming took 6 bases from V and 6 from J; bases not matched to a gene: 5. The CDR3 totals 14 residues. DNA for the CDR3: TGTGCCAGCAGGGAGCGGGAGGGCCCCAATGAGCAGTTCTTC. This gives the protein CASREREGPNEQFF.

V gene TRBV19 combines with J gene TRBJ1-5, with a possible D match to TRBD1 (5 bases). Trimming cost V 5 bases and J 5 bases, with 16 bases left between them. Germline values: CDR1 LNHDA, CDR2 SQIVND (reference sequence). The CDR3 is 15 amino acids. CDR3 residues: CASSRAGGDYQPQHF. CDR3 DNA: TGTGCCAGTAGTCGCGCCGGGGGGGATTATCAGCCCCAGCATTTT.

The chain has TRBV2 and TRBJ2-2, with 11 bases aligning to TRBD2. The CDR3 is made up of 16 amino acids. After removal of 6 bases from V and 1 base from J, the junction contained 4 bases not matched to a gene. The germline gives CDR1 SNHLY, CDR2 FYNNEI. CDR3 amino acids: CASSRTSGLNTGELFF. In DNA, the CDR3 is TGTGCCAGCAGCCGGACTAGCGGGCTGAACACCGGGGAGCTGTTTTTT.

The chain links TRBV29-1 to TRBJ2-2, with D possibly matching TRBD1 (6 bases). The CDR3 is made up of 13 amino acids. The V end lost 2 bases, the J end lost 7 bases, and 11 bases lay between the germline ends. Looked up from germline, CDR1 is SQVTM and CDR2 is ANQGSEA. The CDR3 sequence is CSVEFPRGGELFF. The DNA for the CDR3 is TGCAGCGTTGAATTTCCCAGGGGCGGGGAGCTGTTTTTT.

V usage is TRBV5-8 and J usage is TRBJ2-7; no clear D. The germline V gene encodes CDR1 SGHTS and CDR2 YDEGEE. With 2 bases removed from V and 7 bases from J, the gap between germline ends came to 16 bases. There are 14 residues in the CDR3. The DNA for the CDR3 is TGTGCCAGCAGCTTAGGGTCTCCCAAAGGGGAGCAGTACTTC. This gives the protein CASSLGSPKGEQYF.

In this sample, this clone turned up once. V is TRBV3-1 (or the pseudogene TRBV3-2) and J is TRBJ2-7; 14 positions match TRBD2. This CDR3 is 18 amino acids long. J was trimmed by 4 bases and V by 4 bases; bases with no gene match: 12. CDR1 and CDR2 (germline): LGHDT, YNNKEL (reference sequence). The CDR3 sequence is CASSPMTSGRAVNYEQYF. CDR3 DNA: TGTGCCAGCAGCCCTATGACTAGCGGGAGGGCGGTCAATTACGAGCAGTACTTC.

The CDR3 region has the DNA TGCGCCAGCAGCTTGGTACGGGATGAAAAACTGTTTTTT. Amino acids: CASSLVRDEKLFF. The chain links TRBV5-1 to TRBJ1-4; D remains ambiguous. The CDR3 consists of 13 residues. Germline V CDR1 and CDR2: SGHRS, YFSETQ. Trimming stripped 0 bases from V and 6 bases from J, with 6 bases between.

CDR3 region: CASSLGEEKRGAFF. The DNA of the CDR3 is TGCGCCAGCAGCTTGGGGGAGGAAAAGCGCGGGGCTTTCTTT. J is TRBJ1-1 and V is TRBV5-1; D is undetermined. CDR3 length: 14 residues. Germline CDR1 is SGHRS and CDR2 is YFSETQ. Trimming shortened V by 0 bases and J by 11 bases, and 17 bases separated the two germline ends.

The chain recombines TRBV24-1 with TRBJ2-5; perhaps TRBD1 as D (5 bases). This CDR3 has 16 residues. Germline values: CDR1 KGHDR, CDR2 SFDVKD. V gave up 4 bases and J gave up 2 bases, with 16 bases separating them. The CDR3 sequence is CATSDPTWGLQETQYF. CDR3 coding DNA: TGTGCCACCAGTGACCCAACGTGGGGCCTACAAGAGACCCAGTACTTC.